This T cell receptor (beta chain) was retrieved from a study of blood T cell repertoires in COVID-19. Only in-frame clones appear in the TCRdb table, and some are missing; sequencing was by immunoSEQ multiplex PCR. The sample has approximately 230,000 clones; approximately 90% are singletons. With 4 bases clipped from V and 0 bases from J, the junction kept 2 bases outside the gene matches. CDR1 SGHRS and CDR2 YFSETQ come from the germline V gene. The CDR3 has 16 residues. The sequenced material came from PBMCs or T cells enriched from blood (not recorded which). The V gene is TRBV5-1, the J gene TRBJ2-3; 13 positions agree with TRBD2. The receptor comes from a man aged 18 to 35 who had recovered from COVID-19. Here the CDR3 reads CASSPGLAGSTDTQYF. CDR3 DNA: TGCGCCAGCAGCCCGGGACTAGCGGGAAGCACAGATACGCAGTATTTT.